Included here is one T cell receptor beta chain sequence, with context. What it binds is not known. The sample is drawn from a study of CD8 T cells in Susac syndrome. Study-level points and caveats: Expansion of Susac CD8+ clones peaked in TEMRA cells and in active patients.

Losses at the gene ends were 6 bases for V and 4 bases for J; bases not matched to a gene: 9. Germline V gene data show CDR1 as MNHEY and CDR2 as SVGAGI. This CDR3 is 15 amino acids long. When the RNA was reverse transcribed, random hexamers were used with an input of about 0.5 to 1 ug. Coverage of TCR beta CDR3 amplification by immunoSEQ multiplex PCR extended to 54 Vbeta and 13 Jbeta. Each CDR3 protein gets one entry after TCRdb re-called the immunoSEQ multiplex PCR reads with MiXCR. This table holds 120,000 or so distinct CDR3 sequences, about 95% found once. The sequence was collected from a human donor with Susac syndrome. Sequenced material: CD8+ T cells from PBMCs. The rearrangement joins TRBV6-5 to TRBJ2-1, with 7 bases matching TRBD2. The CDR3: CASRSLAEGYNEQFF. The CDR3 DNA is TGTGCCAGCAGAAGTCTAGCGGAGGGGTACAATGAGCAGTTCTTC.